This T cell receptor beta chain was identified during a study of blood T cell repertoires in COVID-19. Study context: Samples representing acute and convalescent COVID-19 were sourced from the United States, Italy and Spain.

Source study methods: Reference gene primer amplification in the assay estimated nucleated cell counts. Produced via immunoSEQ multiplex PCR; TCRdb's table is partial and in-frame only. The V and J calls and clone size come from that table; D and trimming were worked out from the DNA. The sample has approximately 150,000 clones, over 85% seen once. In Seattle, patients joined the study during active infection and were tracked longitudinally. Sequencing was carried out using peripheral blood. This receptor was taken from a woman aged 60 to 75 with COVID-19, enrolled during active disease.

CDR3 in DNA: TGTGCCAGCAGCCCCCAAGGAACGACAGGGTTCGCCGAAGCTTTCTTT. Translation gives CASSPQGTTGFAEAFF. V and J are TRBV14 and TRBJ1-1; 7 nucleotides align to TRBD1. The junction had 16 bases not matched to a gene; V was cut back by 4 bases and J by 8 bases. The germline V gene has CDR1 SGHDN and CDR2 FVKESK. This CDR3 contains 16 residues.